These 16 T cell receptor beta chains share one sample of origin, sequenced in a study of cytomegalovirus exposure and HLA in healthy donors. Primers: 60 Vbeta forward and 13 Jbeta reverse. Clones were read by immunoSEQ multiplex PCR, and TCRdb kept only the in-frame ones, dropping some. The sample consists of hundreds of thousands of clones, 77% of them appearing once. The sample consisted of PBMCs. The source of these receptors is a woman aged 60 to 75 in good health and CMV-seropositive.

V is TRBV4-1 and J is TRBJ1-5, with a tentative D call TRBD1 (6 bases). The CDR3 runs 14 residues. Germline lookup yields CDR1 MGHRA and CDR2 YSYEKL. V lost 3 bases and J lost 4, with 10 bases in between. The CDR3 nucleotides read TGCGCCAGCAGCCAGGAGGGGGGGAATCAGCCCCAGCATTTT. This encodes CASSQEGGNQPQHF.

This clone was counted a few times. The CDR3 coding sequence is TGTGCCAGCAGCTCGGGACTAGCTGAAGAGACCCAGTACTTC. This codes for CASSSGLAEETQYF. The V and J genes are TRBV7-9 and TRBJ2-5; the match to TRBD2 covers 9 bases. V shed 4 bases and J 3 bases; nucleotides not matched to a gene: 3. Germline CDR1 reads SEHNR; CDR2 reads FQNEAQ (reference sequence). The length of the CDR3 is 14 residues.

The rearrangement uses TRBV5-1 and TRBJ2-3; TRBD1 matches at 7 bases. The length of the CDR3 is 14 residues. Looked up from germline, CDR1 is SGHRS and CDR2 is YFSETQ. Trimming took 4 bases from V and 2 from J; bases not matched to a gene: 4. The CDR3 is CASSPGQDTDTQYF. Here the CDR3 DNA reads TGCGCCAGCAGCCCCGGACAGGACACAGATACGCAGTATTTT.

The V call is TRBV7-6, the J call TRBJ2-7, with 8 bases identical to TRBD1. The CDR3 contains 15 residues. Looked up from germline, CDR1 is SGHVS and CDR2 is FNYEAQ. Germline trimming cut 2 bases from V and 3 bases from J; bases unmatched to any gene: 6. CDR3 nucleotide sequence: TGTGCCAGCAGCTTATCTACCGGGACAGGCTACGAGCAGTACTTC. It yields the protein CASSLSTGTGYEQYF.

The chain couples TRBV18 to TRBJ1-5; possible D gene TRBD1, 6 bases. The CDR3 is 14 residues long. V was trimmed by 1 base and J by 4 bases, leaving 8 bases between them. CDR1 is KGHSH and CDR2 is LQKENI in the germline V gene. Here the CDR3 reads CASSPLDSNQPQHF. The CDR3 region has the DNA TGTGCCAGCTCACCACTGGACAGTAATCAGCCCCAGCATTTT.

The chain recombines TRBV5-6 with TRBJ1-2; D is perhaps TRBD1 (5 bases). CDR1 and CDR2 from the germline V gene are SGHDT and YYEEEE. Trimming stripped 3 bases from V and 4 bases from J, with 22 bases between. This CDR3 has 17 amino acids. In nucleotides, the CDR3 is TGTGCCAGCAGCTGGGGGGAGACAGTCAGTCGCGTCTATGGCTACACCTTC. Translation: CASSWGETVSRVYGYTF.

This chain links TRBV9 with TRBJ2-5; 9 bases fit TRBD2. This CDR3 spans 15 amino acids. V lost 0 bases to trimming and J lost 4 bases; unmatched junction nucleotides: 4. The germline gives CDR1 SGDLS, CDR2 YYNGEE. The CDR3 DNA sequence: TGTGCCAGCAGCGTAGCTGGCGGGGGGGGAGAGACCCAGTACTTC. This sequence encodes CASSVAGGGGETQYF.

This chain joins TRBV7-9 and TRBJ1-6; no definite D call. Between the trimmed V and J ends, which lost 2 bases and 7 bases, there was a span of 18 bases. Germline loops: CDR1 SEHNR, CDR2 FQNEAQ (reference sequence). The CDR3 totals 17 residues. In DNA, the CDR3 is TGTGCCAGCAGCTTAAATGGTTTGAGGGCAGTGAATTCACCCCTCCACTTT. Encoded protein: CASSLNGLRAVNSPLHF.

V gene TRBV4-1 combines with J gene TRBJ2-6; no firm D call. The V end was cut by 6 bases, the J end by 1 base, with 7 bases between. The CDR3 is 14 amino acids. Germline CDR1 reads MGHRA; CDR2 reads YSYEKL. The CDR3 sequence is CASSIVSGANVLTF. The CDR3 DNA reads as TGCGCCAGCAGTATAGTGTCTGGGGCCAACGTCCTGACTTTC.

This rearrangement joins TRBV5-1 to TRBJ2-7; 7 nucleotides match TRBD1. V was pared by 4 bases and J by 7 bases, with 11 bases of the junction left unmatched. CDR1 and CDR2 (germline): SGHRS, YFSETQ. This CDR3 region has 14 residues. The CDR3 region has the DNA TGCGCCAGCAGCCTTGACAGGGTATCCGGGGAGCAGTACTTC. Translating gives CASSLDRVSGEQYF.

The V and J genes are TRBV15 and TRBJ1-1, with 7 bases lining up with TRBD1. Germline trimming cut 1 base from V and 0 bases from J; bases unmatched to any gene: 2. The CDR3 covers 15 residues. Germline V lookup: CDR1 LNHNV, CDR2 YYDKDF (reference sequence). CDR3 amino acids: CATSRGTGLNTEAFF. The CDR3 region has the DNA TGTGCCACCAGCAGAGGGACAGGCTTGAACACTGAAGCTTTCTTT. The full variable domain, rest sourced from reference TRBV15 and TRBJ1-1, is DAMVIQNPRYQVTQFGKPVTLSCSQTLNHNVMYWYQQKSSQAPKLLFHYYDKDFNNEADTPDNFQSRRPNTSFCFLDIRSPGLGDTAMYLCATSRGTGLNTEAFFGQGTRLTVV.

J is TRBJ1-1 and V is TRBV9; D not certain. Germline V gene data show CDR1 as SGDLS and CDR2 as YYNGEE. The CDR3 is made up of 15 amino acids. The V end lost 4 bases, the J end lost 4 bases, and 17 bases lay between the germline ends. CDR3 in DNA: TGTGCCAGCAGCCCGGACGGCAAAGGGAGCACTGAAGCTTTCTTT. This codes for CASSPDGKGSTEAFF. Full variable domain (remainder filled in from reference TRBV9 and TRBJ1-1): DSGVTQTPKHLITATGQRVTLRCSPRSGDLSVYWYQQSLDQGLQFLIQYYNGEERAKGNILERFSAQQFPDLHSELNLSSLELGDSALYFCASSPDGKGSTEAFFGQGTRLTVV.

This clone has only a few counts. The V call is TRBV29-1, the J call TRBJ2-3, with a possible D match to TRBD1 (7 bases). The CDR3 is made up of 13 amino acids. V was trimmed by 6 bases and J by 1 base, leaving 11 bases between them. Germline V CDR1 and CDR2: SQVTM, ANQGSEA. This CDR3 reads CSVDREGTDTQYF. CDR3 in DNA: TGCAGCGTCGACAGGGAGGGCACAGATACGCAGTATTTT.

The chain uses TRBV2 and TRBJ1-2; 9 nucleotides match TRBD1. The junction had 5 bases not matched to a gene; V was cut back by 6 bases and J by 3 bases. The CDR3 is made up of 14 amino acids. Germline V gene data show CDR1 as SNHLY and CDR2 as FYNNEI. The CDR3 region is CASRTGGEDYGYTF. CDR3 bases: TGTGCCAGCAGGACAGGGGGTGAAGACTATGGCTACACCTTC. The full variable domain, rest sourced from reference TRBV2 and TRBJ1-2, is EPEVTQTPSHQVTQMGQEVILRCVPISNHLYFYWYRQILGQKVEFLVSFYNNEISEKSEIFDDQFSVERPDGSNFTLKIRSTKLEDSAMYFCASRTGGEDYGYTFGSGTRLTVV.

V is TRBV2 and J is TRBJ2-7, with a weak D call TRBD1 (6 bases). Germline values: CDR1 SNHLY, CDR2 FYNNEI. Trimming shortened V by 6 bases and J by 5 bases, and 17 bases separated the two germline ends. The CDR3 is made up of 14 amino acids. The CDR3 spells CASRLGGSRNEQYF. CDR3 DNA sequence: TGTGCCAGCAGATTAGGGGGTTCGAGAAACGAGCAGTACTTC. Based on the CDR3 plus reference TRBV2 and TRBJ2-7, the full variable domain is EPEVTQTPSHQVTQMGQEVILRCVPISNHLYFYWYRQILGQKVEFLVSFYNNEISEKSEIFDDQFSVERPDGSNFTLKIRSTKLEDSAMYFCASRLGGSRNEQYFGPGTRLTVT.

The chain has TRBV7-9 and TRBJ1-2; the D gene is possibly TRBD1 (6 bases). The CDR3 loop spans 14 amino acids. Trimming removed 5 bases at V and 4 bases at J, with 14 bases between. CDR1 is SEHNR and CDR2 is FQNEAQ in the germline V gene (reference sequence). The CDR3 sequence is CASSGLQGLYGYTF. The DNA for the CDR3 is TGTGCCAGCAGCGGCCTGCAGGGGCTCTATGGCTACACCTTC. Variable domain in full (rest from reference TRBV7-9 and TRBJ1-2): DTGVSQNPRHKITKRGQNVTFRCDPISEHNRLYWYRQTLGQGPEFLTYFQNEAQLEKSRLLSDRFSAERPKGSFSTLEIQRTEQGDSAMYLCASSGLQGLYGYTFGSGTRLTVV.